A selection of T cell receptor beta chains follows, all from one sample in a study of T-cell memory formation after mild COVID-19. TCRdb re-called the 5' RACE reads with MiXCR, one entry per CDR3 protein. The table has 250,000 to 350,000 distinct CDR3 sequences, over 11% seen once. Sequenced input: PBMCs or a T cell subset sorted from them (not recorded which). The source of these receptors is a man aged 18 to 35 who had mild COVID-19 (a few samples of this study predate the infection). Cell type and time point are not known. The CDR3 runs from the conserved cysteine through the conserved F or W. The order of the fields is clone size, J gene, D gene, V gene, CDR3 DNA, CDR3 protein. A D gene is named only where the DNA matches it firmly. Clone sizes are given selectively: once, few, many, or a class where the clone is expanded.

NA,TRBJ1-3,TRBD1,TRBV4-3,TGCGCCAGCAGCCAACAAGGGGGCAATCTTGGAAACACCATATATTTT,CASSQQGGNLGNTIYF
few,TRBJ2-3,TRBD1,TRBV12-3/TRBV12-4,TGTGCCAGCAGTGGACAGGGTTCAGATACGCAGTATTTT,CASSGQGSDTQYF
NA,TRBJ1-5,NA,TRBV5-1,TGCGCCAGCAGCAACGGACCGAGCAATCAGCCCCAGCATTTT,CASSNGPSNQPQHF
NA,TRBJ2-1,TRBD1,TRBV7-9,TGTGCCAGCACCCACAGGGGGCCCGTCAATGAGCAGTTCTTC,CASTHRGPVNEQFF
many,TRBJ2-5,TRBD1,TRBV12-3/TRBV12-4,TGTGCCAGCAGTAGAACAGGGGACGAGACCCAGTACTTC,CASSRTGDETQYF
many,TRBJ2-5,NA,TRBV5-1,TGCGCCAGCTCCTCAAGGGCCTCAGGGGCTGGTGAGACCCAGTACTTC,CASSSRASGAGETQYF
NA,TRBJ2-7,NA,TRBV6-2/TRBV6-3,TGTGCCAGCAGGGAGCAGGGGCGGGAGCAGTACTTC,CASREQGREQYF
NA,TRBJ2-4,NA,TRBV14,TGTGCCAGCAGCCGAACCCGGTCGTCGGACAAAAACATTCAGTACTTC,CASSRTRSSDKNIQYF
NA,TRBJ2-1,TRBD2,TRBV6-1,TGTGCCAGCAGTCTCCGACTAGCGGGGGATTTCAACAATGAGCAGTTCTTC,CASSLRLAGDFNNEQFF
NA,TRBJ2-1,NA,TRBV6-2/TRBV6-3,TGTGCCAGCAGTACCAGGGTCAATGAGCAGTTCTTC,CASSTRVNEQFF
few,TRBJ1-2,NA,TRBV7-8,TGTGCCAGCAGCTACGGGGAGCTTAACTATGGCTACACCTTC,CASSYGELNYGYTF
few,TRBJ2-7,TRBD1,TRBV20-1,TGCAGCATTCCGAGACAGGGGACCGACGAGCAGTACTTC,CSIPRQGTDEQYF
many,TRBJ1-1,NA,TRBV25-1,TGTGCCAGCAGTGATTGGCGAGGGGCCGAGGCAGGGCCGGCTTTCTTT,CASSDWRGAEAGPAFF
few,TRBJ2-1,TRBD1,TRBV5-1,TGCGCCAGCAGCCCCGTGGACAGGGGGAATGAGCAGTTCTTC,CASSPVDRGNEQFF
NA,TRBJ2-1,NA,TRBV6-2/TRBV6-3,TGTGCCAGCAGGAAGACGGGTGAGCAGTTCTTC,CASRKTGEQFF
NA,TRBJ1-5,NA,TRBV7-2,TGTGCCAGCACCGTCGTTCCCGGGGGCAATCAGCCCCAGCATTTT,CASTVVPGGNQPQHF
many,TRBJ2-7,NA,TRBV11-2,TGTGCCAGCAGCCCCCCCGCCTACGAGCAGTACTTC,CASSPPAYEQYF
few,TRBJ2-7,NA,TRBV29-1,TGCAGCGTTGAAGAAACGGGTAAGCAGTACTTC,CSVEETGKQYF
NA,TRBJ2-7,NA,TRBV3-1,TGTGCCAGCAGCCAACCGGGACCTTACGAGCAGTACTTC,CASSQPGPYEQYF
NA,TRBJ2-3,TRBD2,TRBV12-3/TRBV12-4,TGTGCCAGCAGTTTGCGGGGGGCCGACACAGATACGCAGTATTTT,CASSLRGADTDTQYF
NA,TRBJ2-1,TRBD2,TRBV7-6,TGTGCCAGCAGCTTAGTGGCAAGCGGGGGGCCCTACAATGAGCAGTTCTTC,CASSLVASGGPYNEQFF
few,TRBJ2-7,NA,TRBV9,TGTGCCAGCAGCGTAGAGGGGTGGTCGAACGAGCAGTACTTC,CASSVEGWSNEQYF
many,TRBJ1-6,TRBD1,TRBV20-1,TGCAGTGCCCATCCCTCACAGGGGGCGGTCAATTCACCCCTCCACTTT,CSAHPSQGAVNSPLHF
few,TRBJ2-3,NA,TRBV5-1,TGCGCCAGCAGCCTGACATTGCCGACAGATACGCAGTATTTT,CASSLTLPTDTQYF
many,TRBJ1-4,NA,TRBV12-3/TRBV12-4,TGTGCCAGCAGTTCCTGGGCGTGGGGGGAAAAACTGTTTTTT,CASSSWAWGEKLFF
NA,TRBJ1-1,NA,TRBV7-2,TGTGCCAGCAGCTTAGGCCCAGAGAACACTGAAGCTTTCTTT,CASSLGPENTEAFF
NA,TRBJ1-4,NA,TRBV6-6,TGTGCCAGCCGGGGGGTGGCTAATGAAAAACTGTTTTTT,CASRGVANEKLFF
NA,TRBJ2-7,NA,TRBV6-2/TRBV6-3,TGTGCCAGCAGATTAGACATCGACTCCTACGAGCAGTACTTC,CASRLDIDSYEQYF
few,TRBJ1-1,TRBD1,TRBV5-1,TGCGCCAGCAGCGAGACAGGGAGCGCTTTCTTT,CASSETGSAFF
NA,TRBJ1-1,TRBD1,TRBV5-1,TGCGCCAGCAGCTCTAGGGACAGGACCTTCACTGAAGCTTTCTTT,CASSSRDRTFTEAFF
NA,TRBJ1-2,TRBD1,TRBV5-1,TGCGCCAGCAGCTTCGGGACAGGGGTCCATGGCTACACCTTC,CASSFGTGVHGYTF
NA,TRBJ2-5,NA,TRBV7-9,TGTGCCAGCAGCTTAGCGGTCGAACTTGAGGAGACCCAGTACTTC,CASSLAVELEETQYF
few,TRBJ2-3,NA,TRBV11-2,TGTGCCAGCAGCTTAGAGTGGGGGGTCACAGATACGCAGTATTTT,CASSLEWGVTDTQYF
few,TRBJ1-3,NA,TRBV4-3,TGCGCCAGCAGCCAAGATACACGGGGCCCTGGAAACACCATATATTTT,CASSQDTRGPGNTIYF
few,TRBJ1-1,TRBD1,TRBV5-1,TGCGCCAGCAGATGGGACAGGGACACTGAAGCTTTCTTT,CASRWDRDTEAFF
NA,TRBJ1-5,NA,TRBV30,TGTGCCTGGAGTGTTCGCGGGCATCAGCCCCAGCATTTT,CAWSVRGHQPQHF
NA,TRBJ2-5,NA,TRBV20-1,TGCAGTGCTACCGAGGCTCCCCTCCAAGAGACCCAGTACTTC,CSATEAPLQETQYF